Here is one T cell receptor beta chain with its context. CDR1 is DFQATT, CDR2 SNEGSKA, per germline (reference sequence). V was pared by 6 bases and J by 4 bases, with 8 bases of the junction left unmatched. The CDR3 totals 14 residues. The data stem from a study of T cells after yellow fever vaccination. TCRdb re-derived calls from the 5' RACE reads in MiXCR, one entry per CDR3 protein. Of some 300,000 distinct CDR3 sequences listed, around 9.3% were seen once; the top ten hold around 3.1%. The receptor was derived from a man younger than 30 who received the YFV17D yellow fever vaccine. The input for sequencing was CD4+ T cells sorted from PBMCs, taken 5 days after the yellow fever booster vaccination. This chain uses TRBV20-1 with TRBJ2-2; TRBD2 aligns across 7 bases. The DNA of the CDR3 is TGCAGTGCCCCTCCTAGCGGACGCACCGGGGAGCTGTTTTTT. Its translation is CSAPPSGRTGELFF.